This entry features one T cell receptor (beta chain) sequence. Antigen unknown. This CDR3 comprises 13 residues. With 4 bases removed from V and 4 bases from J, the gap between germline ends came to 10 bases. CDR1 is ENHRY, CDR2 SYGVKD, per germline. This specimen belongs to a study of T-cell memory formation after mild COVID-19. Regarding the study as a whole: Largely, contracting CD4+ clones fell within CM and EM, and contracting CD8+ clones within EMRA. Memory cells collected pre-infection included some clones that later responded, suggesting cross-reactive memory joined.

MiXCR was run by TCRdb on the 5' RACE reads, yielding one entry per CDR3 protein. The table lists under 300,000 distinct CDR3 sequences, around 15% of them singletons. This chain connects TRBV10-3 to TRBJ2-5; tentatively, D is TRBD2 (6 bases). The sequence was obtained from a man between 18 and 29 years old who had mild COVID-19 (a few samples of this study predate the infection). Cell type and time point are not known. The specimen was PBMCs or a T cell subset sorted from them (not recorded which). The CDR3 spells CAISGLAIETQYF. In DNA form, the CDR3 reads TGTGCCATCAGTGGTCTAGCGATAGAGACCCAGTACTTC.